This T cell receptor beta chain was recorded in a study of blood T cells in healthy people across ages. CDR3 size: 16 residues. The V end was cut by 5 bases, the J end by 7 bases, with 24 bases between. The germline gives CDR1 SGHTA, CDR2 FQGNSA. In regard to this clonotype: Its antigen is not known.

Overall study results and limits: There was no known CMV status for donors, so expanded clonotype changes were possibly confounded. It was found that TCR beta diversity correlated strongly with the percentage of naive T cells. The long-lived group displayed more naive CD4+ cells, plus higher diversity, than the aged donors did. Diversity estimates from one million T cells were considered underestimates.

Through a sample-barcoded 5' primer and a J-beta primer mix, a second PCR was run for about 7 to 12 cycles. In TCRdb, the 5' RACE reads were re-called with MiXCR into one record per CDR3 protein. The data show about 1,400,000 distinct CDR3 sequences, 42% seen once. This receptor was identified in a young woman in good health. The rearrangement uses TRBV7-2 and TRBJ2-7; D is perhaps TRBD1 (6 bases). Sequences were obtained from blood. CDR3 in DNA: TGTGCCAGCAGCCCACACAACAGGGTCGCGGCCCCGGAGCAGTACTTC. Translating gives CASSPHNRVAAPEQYF.